This TCR beta chain appears in the sequencing data of a study of CD8 T cells in ankylosing spondylitis. The junction had 10 bases not matched to a gene; V was cut back by 4 bases and J by 12 bases. CDR3 length: 14 residues. Germline V gene sequence: CDR1 LNHDA, CDR2 SQIVND (reference sequence). In its sample, this clonotype was seen many times. Each CDR3 protein gets one entry after TCRdb re-called the 5' RACE reads with MiXCR. The sample has roughly 170,000 distinct CDR3 sequences, around 8.9% seen once; the top ten hold more than 12%. The sequence was obtained from a female donor with ankylosing spondylitis or in good health (not recorded which). Sample: blood, either unsorted or a sorted T cell fraction (not recorded which). This chain links TRBV19 with TRBJ2-1, with 9 bases identical to TRBD2. The CDR3, as DNA: TGTGCCAGTAGTACCCCGGGACTAGCCGAGGCGCAGTTCTTC. Translation gives CASSTPGLAEAQFF.